This T cell receptor beta chain was identified in a study of blood T cell repertoires in COVID-19. Looking at the study overall: PBMCs, B-cell-depleted T cells, or T cells were the source of the cDNA or gDNA that made up the material.

This CDR3 region has 14 residues. Germline loops: CDR1 MDHEN, CDR2 SYDVKM. The V gene lost 2 bases and the J gene lost 0 bases, with 7 bases spanning the gap. How the authors handled the data: Amplification from reference gene primers served as the basis for estimated nucleated cell counts. Produced via immunoSEQ multiplex PCR; TCRdb's table is partial and in-frame only. V and J calls plus clone size are reproduced from that table; the DNA served to infer D and trimming. The sample consists of around 71,000 clones, 65% to 90% of them appearing once. Input material: peripheral blood. The chain couples TRBV28 to TRBJ1-1; no firm D call. This receptor was identified in a man in his thirties or forties with COVID-19, enrolled during active disease. CDR3 loop: CASSLGLVNTEAFF. CDR3 nucleotides: TGTGCCAGCAGTTTAGGACTGGTGAACACTGAAGCTTTCTTT.